This T cell receptor beta chain was recorded in a study of T cells in Graves' hyperthyroidism and ophthalmopathy. It was RNA transcripts that yielded the amplified TCR beta CDR3 regions. Primed by the HTBI set, a first-round RT-PCR was run on the TCR CDR3. One entry per CDR3 protein results from TCRdb running MiXCR on the multiplex PCR reads. The repertoire holds about 210,000 distinct CDR3 sequences, 15% to 20% seen once, with 50% in the top ten. The CDR3 consists of 15 residues. The germline CDR1 and CDR2 sequences are MNHNS and SASEGT. V was pared by 4 bases and J by 4 bases, with 16 bases between. General study findings and limits: Blood also held most thyroid clonotypes expanded beyond 0.001.

This clonotype was seen at least ten times. Its antigen is as yet unknown. With a duration under 2 months, the hyperthyroidism was newly diagnosed in patients aged 18 to 65. On the basis of clinical symptoms, serum thyroxine and TRAb, thyroid ultrasound and orbital computed tomography, diagnoses were made. The source of the PBMCs was around 10 ml of fresh peripheral blood. The chain has TRBV6-1 and TRBJ2-5; TRBD2 might be the D (7 bases). The sequence derives from a man aged 45 to 65 with Graves' hyperthyroidism. Sequenced sample: blood. CDR3 nucleotides: TGTGCCAGCAGTGCCCGCAGGGGAGGGGGAGAGACCCAGTACTTC. This codes for CASSARRGGGETQYF.